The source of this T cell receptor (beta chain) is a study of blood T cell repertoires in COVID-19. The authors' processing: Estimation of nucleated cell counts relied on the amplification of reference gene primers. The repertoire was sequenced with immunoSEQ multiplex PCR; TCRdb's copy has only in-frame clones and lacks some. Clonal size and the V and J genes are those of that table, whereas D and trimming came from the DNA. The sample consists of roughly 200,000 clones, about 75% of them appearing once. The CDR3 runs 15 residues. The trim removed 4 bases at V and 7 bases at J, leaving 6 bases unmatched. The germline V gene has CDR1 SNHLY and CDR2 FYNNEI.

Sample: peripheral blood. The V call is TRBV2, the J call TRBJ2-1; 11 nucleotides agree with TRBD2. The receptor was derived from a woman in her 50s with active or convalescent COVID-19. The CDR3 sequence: CASSATSGGDNEQFF. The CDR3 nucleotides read TGTGCCAGCAGTGCAACTAGCGGGGGTGATAATGAGCAGTTCTTC.